Here is one TCR beta chain with its context. Its matching antigen is unknown. Making use of molecular barcodes, quantitative 5'-RACE generated TCR beta libraries. TCRdb re-called the 5' RACE reads through MiXCR, storing one row per CDR3 protein. The repertoire holds approximately 550,000 distinct CDR3 sequences, with 9.5% to 15% as singletons. This record comes from a study of CD8 T cells in ankylosing spondylitis. Overall study results and limits: Several of the motif variants were reported before in synovial fluid and blood from reactive arthritis. Characteristic, it appeared, of ankylosing spondylitis blood was a TCR beta motif of fewer than 10 highly homologous variants.

Germline values: CDR1 DFQATT, CDR2 SNEGSKA (reference sequence). The V end lost 6 bases, the J end lost 2 bases, and 19 bases lay between the germline ends. There are 16 residues in the CDR3. The sequence derives from a male donor with ankylosing spondylitis. Sequenced input: blood, either unsorted or a sorted T cell fraction (not recorded which). The chain carries TRBV20-1 and TRBJ2-2; D might be TRBD1 (5 bases). DNA of the CDR3: TGCAGTGCCTCCCCCTGGGGCGGAGTAAACACCGGGGAGCTGTTTTTT. Protein sequence: CSASPWGGVNTGELFF.